Here is one TCR beta chain with its context. Its antigen remains unidentified. V was cut by 7 bases and J by 4 bases, with 11 bases left in between. The V gene's germline CDR1 is SNHLY and CDR2 FYNNEI. The CDR3 runs 12 residues. Method: immunoSEQ multiplex PCR; TCRdb's copy keeps in-frame clones and lacks some. The table lists about 95,000 clones, around 72% of them singletons. The data stem from a study of fetal regulatory T cell absence and autoimmunity. Overall study context: Exocrine pancreas autoimmunity occurred in IPEX patients lacking clinical diabetes.

General study findings and limits: In IPEX, the enrichment was taken to support antigen-driven autoimmunity before birth.

The gene calls are TRBV2 and TRBJ2-7, with D perhaps assigned TRBD1 or TRBD2 (6 bases each). The clonotype originates from a male donor with IPEX syndrome. The sequencing sample was made of pancreas tissue. CDR3: CASNGGGYEQYF. CDR3 DNA: TGTGCCAGCAACGGGGGCGGGTACGAGCAGTACTTC. The complete variable domain, with remaining parts taken from reference TRBV2 and TRBJ2-7, reads EPEVTQTPSHQVTQMGQEVILRCVPISNHLYFYWYRQILGQKVEFLVSFYNNEISEKSEIFDDQFSVERPDGSNFTLKIRSTKLEDSAMYFCASNGGGYEQYFGPGTRLTVT.